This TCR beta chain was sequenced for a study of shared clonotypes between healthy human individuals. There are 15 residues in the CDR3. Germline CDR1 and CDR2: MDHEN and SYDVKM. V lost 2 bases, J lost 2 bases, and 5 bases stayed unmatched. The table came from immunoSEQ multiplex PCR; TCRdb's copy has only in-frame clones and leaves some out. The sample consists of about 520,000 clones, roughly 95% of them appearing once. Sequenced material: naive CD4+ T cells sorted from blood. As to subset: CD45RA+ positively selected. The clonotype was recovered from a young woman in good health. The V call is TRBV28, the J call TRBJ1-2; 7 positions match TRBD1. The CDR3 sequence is CASSLLATGNYGYTF. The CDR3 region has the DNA TGTGCCAGCAGTTTACTGGCGACAGGGAACTATGGCTACACCTTC.